This T cell receptor (beta chain) was obtained from a study of cytomegalovirus exposure and HLA in healthy donors (dated by TCRdb to 2017 to 2019). For the wider study: According to an earlier analysis of 450 to 650 of the donors, about 179 million T cells yielded 120 million or so unique TCR beta sequences and roughly 280 Gb of sequence data. Approximately 330 gigabases of sequencing data and around 85 million unique TCR sequences made up an early release that covered about 640 HLA-typed donors. Of the approximately 400 genotyped donors, 81% were placed in the genetic ancestry cluster associated with self-reported Caucasian donors. The study was designed to test whether signatures of past pathogen exposure could be identified by cataloging public T cell receptors. Using immunosequencing, the study profiled T cell repertoires from 666 subjects and related those repertoires to cytomegalovirus serostatus. Besides the first cohort of hundreds of subjects, a separate validation cohort made up of some 110 different subjects was used. The study combined high-throughput TCR immunosequencing, statistical association of individual TCRs with disease status, and machine learning to predict cytomegalovirus infection status. A later analysis re-examined previously published TCR beta repertoires from hundreds of donors and added high-resolution HLA genotyping to investigate patterns of TCR occurrence. Rather than drawing on any new phenotypic data, the later analysis identified candidate immune exposures from TCR beta sequences and the way those sequences occurred across donors. In an earlier analysis of a few hundred of the donors, high-throughput TCR beta sequencing was used to judge whether each TCR beta V gene segment behaved as functional or pseudogenic. Donor age, sex, ethnicity and CMV serostatus were compiled together with the repertoire data. In a later genetic analysis, genome-wide SNP genotypes for about 65% of the roughly 700 donors were used, and that subset was treated as a discovery cohort. Every repertoire in the discovery cohort had been generated on one and the same sequencing platform. Both class I and class II loci were covered by HLA typing, at four-digit resolution. The number of typed donors differed by locus: roughly 629-630 for A, B, C, DRB1 and DQB1; approximately 520 for DQA1; over 600 for DPA1; and about 450 for DPB1. Because of strong linkage in the cohort, five DR-DQ haplotypes were treated as single units for association and clustering. Across approximately 420 genotyped donors of the cohort, an average of roughly 200,000 unique TCR beta nucleotide sequences per donor were sequenced, and roughly 20% of those sequences were non-productive. Results and caveats for the whole study, not just this receptor: Presence/absence analyses assumed roughly uniform sequencing depth across donors, an assumption that may not hold. Correlated functional status among segregating V segments might be attributable to linkage disequilibrium, but an unknown experimental factor could not be ruled out. An association between a missense DCLRE1C variant and V-gene and J-gene trimming of TCR beta chains was found in a later genetic analysis and replicated in an independent cohort. A group of highly shared sequence variants was considered likely to be a technical artifact of the sequencing pipeline. Cytomegalovirus status was reported to be diagnosed by the classifier with high specificity and sensitivity in both the original and validation cohorts. The only immune exposure information available for the cohort was CMV serostatus. It was suggested by the authors that the approach could potentially be generalized to other disease states and immunological phenotypes. Some IMGT-functional V segments, including TRBV6-2 and TRBV6-3, could not be told apart with the 87-base-pair reads, so those segments were excluded. In this cohort, only TCR beta chains were sequenced, and detectable features were limited by the absence of alpha or paired-chain data. In a later analysis, several top co-occurrence clusters were reported to appear linked to parvovirus B19, influenza, CMV and Epstein-Barr virus. Strong co-occurrence of HLA alleles, especially DR and DQ, made assigning TCR associations to individual alleles difficult. A later analysis associated some 17,000 TCR beta sequences with specific HLA alleles at a false discovery rate of 0.05. Compared with equally common non-associated chains, HLA-associated TCR beta chains in a later analysis were more clonally expanded and had lower generation probabilities. The study gave a list of over 150 TCR beta chains associated with cytomegalovirus. A later genetic analysis reported fewer N-insertions in productive TCRs among donors in an Asian-associated ancestry cluster than the roughly 700-donor mean. Most TCR sequences were observed very rarely across donors, whereas some public TCRs were present in many individuals. In a later analysis, the rate of TCR association differed among HLA loci, with DRB1 alleles having the most associated TCRs and HLA-C alleles having the fewest. In vitro tests confirmed that a few of the cytomegalovirus-associated TCR beta chains recognize cytomegalovirus antigens. An earlier analysis of some 590 of the donors showed that most TCR beta V segments appeared in productive rearrangements either about 90% or about 30% of the time, which broadly matched IMGT annotations. A further reported finding was that TCR beta sequences accurately predicted the HLA-A and HLA-B alleles for most subjects in the first cohort. Because some donors lacked HLA typing at each locus, the association tests relied only on the typed subset. According to a later analysis, most CMV-associated TCR beta chains appeared to be HLA-restricted, and the HLA associations seemed to be driven largely by CMV exposure. Because counts were too low, more than 15 rarely observed V segments, including chromosome 9 orphons, were excluded from the earlier analysis of fewer than 650 of the donors.

V is reduced by 4 bases and J by 1 base, leaving a spacing of 8 bases between them. From the germline V gene, CDR1 is SGDLS and CDR2 is YYNGEE. The CDR3 measures 13 amino acids from cysteine to phenylalanine. Only the CDR3 part of the read is kept: 39 bases, read in frame from the first base. For this clone: The antigen it binds to is not known. Base qualities are not recorded, but no much larger clone differs from it by a single base.

Library creation used the immunoSEQ multiplex PCR assay. A mixture of 60 forward primers for TCR Vbeta segments and 13 reverse primers for TCR Jbeta segments was used in the multiplex PCR. Amplification of the CDR3 region of rearranged TCR beta genes was performed with a multiplex PCR assay on genomic DNA. The amplified TCR beta libraries were sequenced on the Illumina HiSeq System as 87-base-pair reads. Turning to the authors' computational methods: In a later analysis, around 80 million unique TCR beta chains were counted across the roughly 670 repertoires, and approximately 11 million of these chains were shared by at least two donors. Raw reads were error-corrected and collapsed into unique sequences by a nearest-neighbor algorithm in which closely related sequences were merged to remove PCR and sequencing errors. CDR3 sequences were aligned to IMGT reference sequences to assign V, D and J gene segments. For a sequence to be retained, at least a six-nucleotide match to both a V gene segment and a J gene segment was required. A rearrangement was called productive if the CDR3 had no stop codons and remained in frame with V and J, and every other rearrangement was called non-productive. CDR3 was defined by IMGT convention, running from the second conserved V-encoded cysteine to the conserved J-encoded phenylalanine. In an earlier analysis of more than 550 of the donors, sequences lacking an unambiguous match to a single V gene segment were excluded. In an earlier analysis of approximately 500 of the donors, a V segment was called functional when productive rearrangements were above 56.7%, and segregating when the standard deviation between donors exceeded 5%. A statistical classification framework was built to diagnose cytomegalovirus status from the catalog of TCR beta chain sequences. In a later analysis, TCR nucleotide sequences were compared against IMGT/GENE-DB human TR gene sequences so that V and J genes could be assigned. A later analysis assigned CDR3 sequences and most-parsimonious VDJ recombination scenarios with the TCRdist pipeline. In a later analysis, every TCR beta chain was defined by the combination of its CDR3 amino acid sequence and its V-gene family, and reads without a unique V-gene family were dropped. In a later analysis, approximately 590 highly shared, low-generation-probability nucleotide sequences were removed to address suspected cross-contamination and a sequencing artifact. In a later analysis, a clonal expansion index was calculated for each public chain from normalized within-repertoire ranks of inferred template counts. Generation probabilities in a later analysis came from a VDJ recombination model fitted to out-of-frame rearrangements, and those results were checked against IGoR. In a later analysis, hypergeometric tests were used to score TCR-TCR, TCR-HLA and TCR-CMV co-occurrence, with a repertoire-size bias correction applied to TCR pairs. A later analysis estimated false discovery rates by permuting HLA or CMV assignments 20 times. In a later analysis, co-occurring TCRs were grouped using DBSCAN, and TCRdist sequence similarity was added for clustering within HLA-allele-positive subsets. Co-occurrence clustering excluded repertoires with fewer than 30,000 or more than 120,000 public chains, plus five with anomalous nucleotide sharing. The immuneACCESS repertoire file appears here via TCRdb, limited to in-frame rearrangements. These files lack a portion of the clones; in checked studies, under half of the deficit traces to unresolved V genes, and the cause of the others is not known. The V and J calls and the clone size are those of that table, but D and trimming were determined from the DNA. In all, the sample holds about 87,000 clones, and 74% of those were seen once. Approximately 20% of the sample lies in the top ten.

In total, approximately 700 healthy bone marrow donors made up the cohort. At the time of sampling, all cohort members were nominally healthy, though unrecorded immune exposures were likely present. The donor tested CMV seropositive and was one of the 289 seropositive cohort members. Each donor provided a peripheral blood sample, and peripheral blood mononuclear cells were used for TCR beta sequencing. The Qiagen DNeasy Blood Extraction Kit was used to extract genomic DNA from the blood cell samples. This clonotype originated in a man aged 25 to 45 in good health and CMV-seropositive. The rearranged chain carries TRBV9 and TRBJ2-5; TRBD2 is a weak D gene call, 5 bases matching. The specimen was PBMCs. The nucleotide sequence reads as follows: TGTGCCAGCAGCCCGGGGATCCAAGAGACCCAGTACTTC. Its coded protein is CASSPGIQETQYF. With the portions outside the CDR3 filled from the reference TRBV9 and TRBJ2-5 genes, the complete variable region becomes DSGVTQTPKHLITATGQRVTLRCSPRSGDLSVYWYQQSLDQGLQFLIQYYNGEERAKGNILERFSAQQFPDLHSELNLSSLELGDSALYFCASSPGIQETQYFGPGTRLLVL.